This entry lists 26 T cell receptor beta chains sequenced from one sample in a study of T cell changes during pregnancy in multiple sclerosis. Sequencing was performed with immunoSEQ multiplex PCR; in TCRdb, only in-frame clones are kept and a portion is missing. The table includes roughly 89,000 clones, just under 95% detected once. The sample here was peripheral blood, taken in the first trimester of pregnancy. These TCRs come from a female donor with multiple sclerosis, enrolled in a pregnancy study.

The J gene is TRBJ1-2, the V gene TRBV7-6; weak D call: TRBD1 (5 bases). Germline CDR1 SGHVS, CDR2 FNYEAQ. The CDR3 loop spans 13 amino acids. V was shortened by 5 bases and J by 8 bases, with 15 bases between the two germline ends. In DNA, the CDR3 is TGTGCCAGCAGCCCTGGGGCGGGACGAGGCTACACCTTC. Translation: CASSPGAGRGYTF.

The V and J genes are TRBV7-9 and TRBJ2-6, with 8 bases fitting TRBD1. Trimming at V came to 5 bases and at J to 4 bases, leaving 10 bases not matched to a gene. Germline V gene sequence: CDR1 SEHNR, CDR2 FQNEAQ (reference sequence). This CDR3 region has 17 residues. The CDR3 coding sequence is TGTGCCAGCAGCAAGGACAGGGAGCTATTGGGGGCCAACGTCCTGACTTTC. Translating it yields CASSKDRELLGANVLTF.

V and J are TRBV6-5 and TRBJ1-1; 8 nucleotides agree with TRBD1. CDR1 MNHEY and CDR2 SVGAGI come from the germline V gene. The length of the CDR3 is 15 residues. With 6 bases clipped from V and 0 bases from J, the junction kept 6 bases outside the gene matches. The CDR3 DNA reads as TGTGCCAGCAGGTTACAGGGGGGAGTGAACACTGAAGCTTTCTTT. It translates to CASRLQGGVNTEAFF.

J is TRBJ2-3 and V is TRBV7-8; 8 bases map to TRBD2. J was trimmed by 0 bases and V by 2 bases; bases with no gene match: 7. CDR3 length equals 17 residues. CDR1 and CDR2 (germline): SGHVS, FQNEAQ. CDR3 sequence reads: CASSLFLSGGSTDTQYF. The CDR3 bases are TGTGCCAGCAGCTTATTTTTATCGGGGGGGAGCACAGATACGCAGTATTTT.

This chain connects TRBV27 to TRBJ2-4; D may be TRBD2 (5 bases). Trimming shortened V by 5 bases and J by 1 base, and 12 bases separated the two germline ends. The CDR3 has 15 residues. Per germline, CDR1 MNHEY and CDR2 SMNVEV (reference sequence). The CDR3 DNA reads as TGTGCCAGCAGTGGTACTAGTGCGGCCAAAAACATTCAGTACTTC. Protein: CASSGTSAAKNIQYF.

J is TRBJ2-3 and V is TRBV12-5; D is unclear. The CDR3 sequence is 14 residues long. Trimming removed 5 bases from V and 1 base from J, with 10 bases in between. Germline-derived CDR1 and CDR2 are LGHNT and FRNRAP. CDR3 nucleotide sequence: TGTGCTAGTGGTCCCACCCCAGGCACAGATACGCAGTATTTT. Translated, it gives CASGPTPGTDTQYF.

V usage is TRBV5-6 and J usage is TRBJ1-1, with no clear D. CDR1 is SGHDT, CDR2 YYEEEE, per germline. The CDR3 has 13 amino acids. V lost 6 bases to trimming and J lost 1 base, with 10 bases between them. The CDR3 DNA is TGTGCCAGCAAGAGACAAGCGAACACTGAAGCTTTCTTT. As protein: CASKRQANTEAFF.

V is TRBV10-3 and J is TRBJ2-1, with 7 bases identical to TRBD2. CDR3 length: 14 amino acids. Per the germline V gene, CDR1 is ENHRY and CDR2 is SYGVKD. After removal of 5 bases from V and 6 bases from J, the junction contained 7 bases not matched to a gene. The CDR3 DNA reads TGTGCCATCAGTCAGACAGCGGGGACCAATGAGCAGTTCTTC. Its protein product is CAISQTAGTNEQFF.

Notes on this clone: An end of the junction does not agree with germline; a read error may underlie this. The CDR3 DNA is TGTGCTAGCAGCTTTTACGGGGACTTCAAGCAGTTCTTC. Translation gives CASSFYGDFKQFF. The chain employs TRBV7-7 and TRBJ2-1; D is perhaps TRBD2 (6 bases). The CDR3 extends over 13 amino acids. CDR1 is SSHAT, CDR2 FNYEAQ, per germline (reference sequence).

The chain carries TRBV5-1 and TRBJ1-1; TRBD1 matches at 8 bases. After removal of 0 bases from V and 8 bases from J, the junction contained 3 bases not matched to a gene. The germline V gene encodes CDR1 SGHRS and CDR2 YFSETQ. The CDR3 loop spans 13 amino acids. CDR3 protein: CASSLGGTGEAFF. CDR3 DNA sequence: TGCGCCAGCAGCTTGGGGGGGACAGGCGAAGCTTTCTTT.

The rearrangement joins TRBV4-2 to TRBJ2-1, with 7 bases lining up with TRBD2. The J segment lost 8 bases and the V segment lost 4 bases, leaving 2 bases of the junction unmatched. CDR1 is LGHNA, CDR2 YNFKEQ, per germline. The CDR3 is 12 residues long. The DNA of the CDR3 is TGTGCCAGCAGCCCGACTAGCTATGAGCAGTTCTTC. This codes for CASSPTSYEQFF.

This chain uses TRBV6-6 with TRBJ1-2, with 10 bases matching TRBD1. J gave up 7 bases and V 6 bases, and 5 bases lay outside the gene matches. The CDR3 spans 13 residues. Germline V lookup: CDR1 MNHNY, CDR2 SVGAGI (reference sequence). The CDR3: CASSMDRGAGYTF. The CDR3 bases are TGTGCCAGCAGCATGGACAGGGGGGCTGGCTACACCTTC.

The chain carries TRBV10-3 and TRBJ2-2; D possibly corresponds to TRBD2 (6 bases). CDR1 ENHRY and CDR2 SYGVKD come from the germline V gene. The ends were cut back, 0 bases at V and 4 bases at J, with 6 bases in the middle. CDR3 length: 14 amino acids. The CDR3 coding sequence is TGTGCCATCAGTGAGTCGCGGGGCACCGGGGAGCTGTTTTTT. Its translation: CAISESRGTGELFF.

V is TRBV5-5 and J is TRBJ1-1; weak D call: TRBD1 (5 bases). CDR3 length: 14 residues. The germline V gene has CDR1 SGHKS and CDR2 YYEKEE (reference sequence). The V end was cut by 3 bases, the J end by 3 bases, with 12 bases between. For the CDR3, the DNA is TGTGCCAGCAGCTCGACGACAGCCTACACTGAAGCTTTCTTT. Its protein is CASSSTTAYTEAFF.

The chain's CDR3 is CASSPSRDRAIEQYF. The DNA of the CDR3 is TGTGCCAGCAGCCCCTCCCGGGACAGGGCTATAGAGCAGTACTTC. This sequence joins TRBV7-8 and TRBJ2-7, with 9 bases fitting TRBD1. Unmatched junction bases numbered 12, after V lost 5 bases and J lost 7 bases. The germline CDR1 and CDR2 sequences are SGHVS and FQNEAQ. This CDR3 has 15 residues.

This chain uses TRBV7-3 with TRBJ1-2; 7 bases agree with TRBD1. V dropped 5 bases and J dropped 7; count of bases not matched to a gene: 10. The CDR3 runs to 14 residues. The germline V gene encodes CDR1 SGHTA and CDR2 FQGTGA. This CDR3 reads CASSVGGREGGYTF. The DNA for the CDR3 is TGTGCCAGCAGCGTAGGGGGCCGGGAGGGTGGCTACACCTTC.

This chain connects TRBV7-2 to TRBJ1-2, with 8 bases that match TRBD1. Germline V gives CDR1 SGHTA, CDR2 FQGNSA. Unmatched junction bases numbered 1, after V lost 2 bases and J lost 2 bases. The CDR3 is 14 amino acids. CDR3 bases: TGTGCCAGCAGCTTAAGACAGGGGAACTATGGCTACACCTTC. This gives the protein CASSLRQGNYGYTF.

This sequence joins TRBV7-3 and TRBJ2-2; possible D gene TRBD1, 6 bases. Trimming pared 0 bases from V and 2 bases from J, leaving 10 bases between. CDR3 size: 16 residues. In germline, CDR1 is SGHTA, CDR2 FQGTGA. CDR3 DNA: TGTGCCAGCAGCTTAACGGGGGCCTCCAACACCGGGGAGCTGTTTTTT. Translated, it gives CASSLTGASNTGELFF.

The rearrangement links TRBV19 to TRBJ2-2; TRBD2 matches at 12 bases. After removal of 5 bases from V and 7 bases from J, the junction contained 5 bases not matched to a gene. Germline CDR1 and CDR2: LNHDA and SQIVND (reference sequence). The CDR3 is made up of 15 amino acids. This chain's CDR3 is CASSPLAGGGGELFF. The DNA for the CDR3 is TGTGCCAGTAGTCCCCTAGCGGGGGGGGGCGGGGAGCTGTTTTTT.

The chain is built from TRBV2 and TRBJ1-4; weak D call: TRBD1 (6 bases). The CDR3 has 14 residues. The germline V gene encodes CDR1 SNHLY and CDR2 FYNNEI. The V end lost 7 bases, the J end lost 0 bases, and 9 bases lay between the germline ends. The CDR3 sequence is CASIRDTTNEKLFF. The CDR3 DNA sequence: TGTGCCAGCATCCGGGACACAACTAATGAAAAACTGTTTTTT.

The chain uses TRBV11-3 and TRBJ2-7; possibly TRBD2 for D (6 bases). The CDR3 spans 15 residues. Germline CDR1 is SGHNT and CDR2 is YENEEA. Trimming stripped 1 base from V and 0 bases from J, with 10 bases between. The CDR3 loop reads CASSLGGVSSYEQYF. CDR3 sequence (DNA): TGTGCCAGCAGCTTAGGCGGGGTAAGCTCCTACGAGCAGTACTTC.

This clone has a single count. The chain's CDR3 is CASSLMGGGVTDTQYF. The DNA of the CDR3 is TGTGCCAGCAGTTTAATGGGTGGGGGGGTCACAGATACGCAGTATTTT. The chain links TRBV27 to TRBJ2-3, with TRBD2 matching over 7 bases. CDR3 length: 16 residues. Per germline, CDR1 MNHEY and CDR2 SMNVEV (reference sequence). After removal of 2 bases from V and 2 bases from J, the junction contained 7 bases not matched to a gene.

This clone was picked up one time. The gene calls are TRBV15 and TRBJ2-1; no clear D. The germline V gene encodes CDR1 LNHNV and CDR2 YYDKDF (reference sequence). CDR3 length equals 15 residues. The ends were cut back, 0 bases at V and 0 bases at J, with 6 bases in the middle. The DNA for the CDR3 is TGTGCCACCAGCAGAGAGCCTAACTCCTACAATGAGCAGTTCTTC. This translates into CATSREPNSYNEQFF.

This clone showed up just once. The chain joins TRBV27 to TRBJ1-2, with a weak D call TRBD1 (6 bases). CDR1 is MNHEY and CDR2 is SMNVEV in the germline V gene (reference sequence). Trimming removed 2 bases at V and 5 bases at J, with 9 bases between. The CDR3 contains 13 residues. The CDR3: CASSLDRSYGYTF. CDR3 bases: TGTGCCAGCAGTTTAGACAGGTCTTATGGCTACACCTTC.

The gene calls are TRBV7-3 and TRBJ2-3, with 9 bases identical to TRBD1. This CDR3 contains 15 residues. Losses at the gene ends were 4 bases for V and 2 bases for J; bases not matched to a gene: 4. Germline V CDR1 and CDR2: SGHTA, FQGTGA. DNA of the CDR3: TGTGCCAGCAGCTCCGGGACAGGGAACACAGATACGCAGTATTTT. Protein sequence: CASSSGTGNTDTQYF. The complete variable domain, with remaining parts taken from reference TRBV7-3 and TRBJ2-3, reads GAGVSQTPSNKVTEKGKYVELRCDPISGHTALYWYRQSLGQGPEFLIYFQGTGAADDSGLPNDRFFAVRPEGSVSTLKIQRTERGDSAVYLCASSSGTGNTDTQYFGPGTRLTVL.

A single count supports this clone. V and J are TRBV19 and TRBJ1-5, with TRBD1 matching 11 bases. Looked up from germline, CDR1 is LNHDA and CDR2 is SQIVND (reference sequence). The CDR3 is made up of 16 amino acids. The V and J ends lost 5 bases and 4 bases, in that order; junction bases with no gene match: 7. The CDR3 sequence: CASSSFGTGGNQPQHF. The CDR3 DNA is TGTGCCAGTAGTTCCTTCGGGACAGGGGGGAATCAGCCCCAGCATTTT.